This TCR beta chain was identified during a study of PD-1 blockade in mismatch repair-deficient tumors (dated by TCRdb to about 2017). A note on the overall study: Between late 2013 and September 2016, approximately 90 consecutive patients with some twelve mismatch repair-deficient cancer types, all previously treated and progressing, were enrolled in the trial. Tumor-associated T cell clones were tracked in the peripheral blood of patients responding to PD-1 blockade by deep sequencing of TCR CDR3 regions.

Mismatch repair deficiency in every enrolled patient was established by polymerase chain reaction or immunohistochemistry. TCR sequencing was performed for a few patients who responded to pembrolizumab therapy. Pembrolizumab PD-1 blockade was prospectively tested in advanced mismatch repair-deficient cancers, regardless of tissue of origin, in the phase II trial. Peripheral blood T cell samples were gathered serially, both before PD-1 blockade started and at multiple time points afterward. Blood sampling time points were reported as weeks after the first dose of pembrolizumab. CDR1 and CDR2 were assigned from the germline V gene as MNHEY and SVGAGI. From the cysteine up to the phenylalanine, the CDR3 has a length of 14 residues. Only CDR3 DNA remains: 42 bases, in frame from the first base. The junction shows trimming of 6 bases on V and 3 bases on J, and the gene matches do not reach 4 bases of it.

General conclusions and limits of the study: After pembrolizumab, tumor-resident clones, which were often undetectable in blood before treatment, expanded rapidly and then contracted, generally ahead of radiologic responses.

This clone appeared many times. Its antigen is still unknown. No base quality values were provided; no much bigger clone lies one nucleotide off. The receptor library was made with the immunoSEQ multiplex PCR assay. Not all clones reach the TCRdb copy of this immuneACCESS table, which keeps in-frame sequences only. Checked studies attribute under half of the gap to unresolved V genes and leave the rest unexplained. The sample has more than 90,000 clones on record, over 60% of them singletons. The leading ten clones occupy about 4.7% of the sample. The chain uses TRBV6-5 and TRBJ2-3; the central 9 bases match TRBD2. The sequencing here drew on peripheral blood, taken approximately 14 months after starting pembrolizumab. This TCR was sampled from an adult with mismatch repair-deficient cancer. The DNA reads as follows: TGTGCCAGCAGGGCGGGAGGGAGGACAGATACGCAGTATTTT. The resulting protein is CASRAGGRTDTQYF.